The 13 T cell receptor beta chains in this list originate from one sample, sequenced in a study of blood T cell repertoires in COVID-19. Clones were sequenced by immunoSEQ multiplex PCR, and TCRdb holds only the in-frame ones, with some missing. Found here are some 160,000 clones, approximately 92% of them singletons; the top ten hold less than 4%. The sample was peripheral blood. The receptors originated from a woman aged 60-75 years with active COVID-19.

The V call is TRBV24-1, the J call TRBJ2-7; 10 positions match TRBD1. Per the germline V gene, CDR1 is KGHDR and CDR2 is SFDVKD. The trim removed 6 bases at V and 4 bases at J, leaving 5 bases unmatched. CDR3 length equals 14 residues. The chain's CDR3 is CATSTTGGGYEQYF. For the CDR3, the DNA is TGTGCCACCAGTACGACAGGGGGCGGGTACGAGCAGTACTTC.

This clone has just one count. The CDR3 is CASKRGGDTEAFF. DNA for the CDR3: TGTGCCAGCAAGAGGGGAGGGGACACTGAAGCTTTCTTT. V and J are TRBV5-5 and TRBJ1-1; a weak D match, TRBD1 (5 bases). This CDR3 has 13 amino acids. The V and J ends lost 6 bases and 3 bases respectively, with 12 bases between them. Germline-derived CDR1 and CDR2 are SGHKS and YYEKEE (reference sequence).

This chain connects TRBV27 to TRBJ2-1; 8 bases match TRBD1. The V segment lost 6 bases and the J segment 3 bases; nucleotides outside the gene matches: 7. From germline, CDR1 is MNHEY and CDR2 SMNVEV (reference sequence). The CDR3 is 15 residues long. The CDR3 reads CASSQGAFLYNEQFF. CDR3 DNA sequence: TGTGCCAGCAGCCAGGGGGCGTTCCTCTACAATGAGCAGTTCTTC.

The chain carries TRBV2 and TRBJ2-3; 12 bases fit TRBD2. From germline, CDR1 is SNHLY and CDR2 FYNNEI. The V gene end was trimmed by 4 bases and the J gene end by 5 bases; junction bases not matched to a gene: 7. The CDR3 is 16 amino acids. The chain's CDR3 is CASSVGLAGRGDTQYF. The CDR3 DNA reads as TGTGCCAGCAGTGTAGGACTAGCGGGACGTGGAGATACGCAGTATTTT.

The chain uses TRBV20-1 and TRBJ1-5, with a weak D call TRBD1 (6 bases). The CDR3 contains 13 residues. The V end was cut by 3 bases, the J end by 4 bases, with 10 bases between. Germline CDR1 DFQATT, CDR2 SNEGSKA (reference sequence). CDR3 loop: CSASSGTNQPQHF. The CDR3 DNA sequence: TGCAGTGCTAGTTCAGGGACAAATCAGCCCCAGCATTTT.

This chain connects TRBV4-3 to TRBJ2-7; D is possibly TRBD1 (7 bases). The CDR3 covers 16 residues. CDR1 and CDR2 from the germline V gene are LGHNA and YSLEER. Trimming took off 1 base at V and 1 base at J, with 14 bases between the two ends. The CDR3 DNA reads TGCGCCAGCAGCCAAGGGAGGGGGCTACGGTCCTACGAGCAGTACTTC. It yields the protein CASSQGRGLRSYEQYF.

In this sample, this clone turned up a few times. The genes are TRBV19 and TRBJ1-5; D perhaps matches TRBD1 (6 bases). Germline V gene lookup returns CDR1 LNHDA and CDR2 SQIVND (reference sequence). The V end was cut by 6 bases, the J end by 2 bases, with 14 bases between. The CDR3 extends over 15 amino acids. The CDR3 protein is CASRDGTSGNQPQHF. CDR3 sequence (DNA): TGTGCCAGTAGGGACGGGACATCTGGCAATCAGCCCCAGCATTTT. Full variable domain (rest looked up from reference TRBV19 and TRBJ1-5): DGGITQSPKYLFRKEGQNVTLSCEQNLNHDAMYWYRQDPGQGLRLIYYSQIVNDFQKGDIAEGYSVSREKKESFPLTVTSAQKNPTAFYLCASRDGTSGNQPQHFGDGTRLSIL.

The sample holds one count of this clone. This chain connects TRBV6-6 to TRBJ2-4; TRBD2 agrees at 15 bases. The CDR3 sequence is 14 residues long. Germline V gives CDR1 MNHNY, CDR2 SVGAGI (reference sequence). Losses at the gene ends were 10 bases for V and 7 bases for J; bases not matched to a gene: 5. As DNA, the CDR3 is TGTGCCACCCGGACTAGCGGGGGGGTGAACATTCAGTACTTC. This codes for CATRTSGGVNIQYF.

CDR3 protein: CASRVAGEETQYF. The CDR3 nucleotides are TGTGCCAGCAGGGTAGCGGGAGAAGAGACCCAGTACTTC. The V call is TRBV7-2, the J call TRBJ2-5; TRBD2 aligns across 9 bases. V dropped 6 bases and J dropped 3; count of bases not matched to a gene: 2. This CDR3 comprises 13 residues. CDR1 is SGHTA, CDR2 FQGNSA, per germline.

This clone was counted a single time. Additional DNA sequences in this sample encode the identical CDR3. The chain employs TRBV4-3 and TRBJ1-2; TRBD1 matches 11 bases. The CDR3 runs 14 residues. The ends lost 3 bases at V and 5 bases at J; junction bases unmatched: 2. CDR1 and CDR2 from the germline V gene are LGHNA and YSLEER. CDR3 sequence (DNA): TGCGCCAGCAGCCAGGGGACAGGGGGTTATGGCTACACCTTC. Its translation is CASSQGTGGYGYTF.

This chain links TRBV11-2 with TRBJ2-7, with 13 nucleotides matching TRBD2. Germline V lookup: CDR1 SGHAT, CDR2 FQNNGV. The ends lost 4 bases at V and 3 bases at J; junction bases unmatched: 6. The CDR3 length is 16 residues. This CDR3 reads CASSSRGLAGSYEQYF. In DNA form, the CDR3 reads TGTGCCAGCAGCTCCAGGGGACTAGCGGGAAGCTACGAGCAGTACTTC.

The chain combines TRBV5-1 with TRBJ2-5; TRBD1 is a possible D gene (6 bases). CDR1 is SGHRS, CDR2 YFSETQ, per germline. Trimming cost V 1 base and J 1 base, with 11 bases left between them. The CDR3 contains 15 residues. The DNA for the CDR3 is TGCGCCAGCAGCTTGCAAAGGGGGTCCCAAGAGACCCAGTACTTC. It specifies CASSLQRGSQETQYF.

This chain links TRBV6-4 with TRBJ1-5, with D tentatively TRBD1 (6 bases). This CDR3 comprises 15 residues. Germline loops: CDR1 MRHNA, CDR2 SNTAGT. V lost 5 bases to trimming and J lost 6 bases, with 17 bases between them. The CDR3 bases are TGTGCCAGCAGTCCCCGTTCAGGGGACGGTCAGCCCCAGCATTTT. Protein: CASSPRSGDGQPQHF.